The next 24 T cell receptor beta chains were all read from a single sample in a study of blood T cell repertoires in COVID-19. Generated by immunoSEQ multiplex PCR, the TCRdb table keeps only in-frame clones and is missing some. This sample yields about 250,000 clones, of which around 86% are seen a single time; approximately 1.6% belongs to the top ten. Sequencing was performed on PBMCs or T cells enriched from blood (not recorded which). The receptors derive from a man between 40 and 49 years old who had recovered from COVID-19.

The chain carries TRBV5-1 and TRBJ2-2, with a possible D match to TRBD1 (6 bases). The length of the CDR3 is 14 residues. The V gene lost 4 bases and the J gene lost 6 bases, with 13 bases spanning the gap. Looked up from germline, CDR1 is SGHRS and CDR2 is YFSETQ. The DNA for the CDR3 is TGCGCCAGCAGCGGGCTCACAGGGCCCGGGGAGCTGTTTTTT. This translates into CASSGLTGPGELFF.

The rearrangement joins TRBV4-3 to TRBJ2-7, with D uncertain. This CDR3 is 15 amino acids long. In germline, CDR1 is LGHNA, CDR2 YSLEER. V lost 2 bases, J lost 0 bases, and 11 bases lay in between. CDR3 nucleotide sequence: TGCGCCAGCAGCCAACTGACGGGTCTCTCCTACGAGCAGTACTTC. Translated, it gives CASSQLTGLSYEQYF.

V gene TRBV11-3 combines with J gene TRBJ2-5, with D possibly being TRBD2 (6 bases). The CDR3 length is 14 residues. V was cut by 0 bases and J by 5 bases, with 10 bases left in between. Germline lookup yields CDR1 SGHNT and CDR2 YENEEA. The CDR3 loop reads CASSLERESETQYF. The CDR3 DNA reads TGTGCCAGCAGCTTAGAACGGGAGTCTGAGACCCAGTACTTC.

The genes are TRBV2 and TRBJ2-5; weak D call: TRBD2 (5 bases). CDR3 size: 15 residues. V lost 1 base and J lost 3, with 12 bases in between. In germline, CDR1 is SNHLY, CDR2 FYNNEI. Here the CDR3 DNA reads TGTGCCAGCAGTGAAGTTGTGGTGGGAGAAGAGACCCAGTACTTC. Protein product: CASSEVVVGEETQYF.

The chain joins TRBV3-1 (or the pseudogene TRBV3-2) to TRBJ2-5; D is unclear. The CDR3 has 13 amino acids. V was cut by 4 bases and J by 5 bases, with 11 bases left in between. Per the germline V gene, CDR1 is LGHDT and CDR2 is YNNKEL (reference sequence). CDR3 nucleotides: TGTGCCAGCAGCCTACGGTCAATGGAGACCCAGTACTTC. It specifies CASSLRSMETQYF.

The chain carries TRBV28 and TRBJ2-5; no firm D call. Germline V CDR1 and CDR2: MDHEN, SYDVKM. V lost 5 bases, J lost 5 bases, and 6 bases lay in between. The CDR3 extends over 11 amino acids. In nucleotides, the CDR3 is TGTGCCAGCAGTCCGGTGGAGACCCAGTACTTC. Its protein product is CASSPVETQYF. The complete variable domain, with remaining parts taken from reference TRBV28 and TRBJ2-5, reads DVKVTQSSRYLVKRTGEKVFLECVQDMDHENMFWYRQDPGLGLRLIYFSYDVKMKEKGDIPEGYSVSREKKERFSLILESASTNQTSMYLCASSPVETQYFGPGTRLLVL.

This rearrangement joins TRBV9 to TRBJ1-4; a weak D match, TRBD1 (6 bases). CDR1 is SGDLS and CDR2 is YYNGEE in the germline V gene. The CDR3 is 15 amino acids. Trimming removed 2 bases at V and 2 bases at J, with 10 bases between. The CDR3 DNA is TGTGCCAGCAGCGTCAGGGGTGCGACTAATGAAAAACTGTTTTTT. This sequence encodes CASSVRGATNEKLFF.

The chain uses TRBV7-6 and TRBJ2-2; weak D call: TRBD2 (5 bases). V was pared by 4 bases and J by 4 bases, with 13 bases between. The CDR3 is made up of 15 amino acids. Germline V CDR1 and CDR2: SGHVS, FNYEAQ. The CDR3 nucleotides are TGTGCCAGCAGCTCGACAACTAGACTCACCGGGGAGCTGTTTTTT. As protein: CASSSTTRLTGELFF.

J is TRBJ1-1 and V is TRBV27, with D hard to call. CDR1 and CDR2 from the germline V gene are MNHEY and SMNVEV (reference sequence). V was shortened by 5 bases and J by 3 bases, with 10 bases between the two germline ends. The CDR3 runs to 13 residues. The CDR3 loop is CASSRVLYTEAFF. The CDR3 coding sequence is TGTGCCAGCAGTCGGGTCCTTTACACTGAAGCTTTCTTT.

CDR3 protein: CASVRLAGGGEQFF. CDR3 bases: TGTGCCAGCGTTCGACTAGCGGGAGGAGGGGAGCAGTTCTTC. The V and J genes are TRBV2 and TRBJ2-1; 13 bases are shared with TRBD2. The J segment lost 10 bases and the V segment lost 8 bases, leaving 8 bases of the junction unmatched. This CDR3 has 14 amino acids. Germline CDR1 reads SNHLY; CDR2 reads FYNNEI.

V and J are TRBV3-1 (or the pseudogene TRBV3-2) and TRBJ2-3; D ambiguous. In germline, CDR1 is LGHDT, CDR2 YNNKEL (reference sequence). There are 15 residues in the CDR3. Trimming stripped 0 bases from V and 5 bases from J, with 12 bases between. The CDR3: CASSQEPTGGDTQYF. The CDR3 DNA follows: TGTGCCAGCAGCCAAGAGCCGACGGGTGGAGATACGCAGTATTTT.

This clone was seen a handful of times. The chain is built from TRBV10-3 and TRBJ1-5, with TRBD1 matching over 10 bases. V was clipped by 0 bases and J by 1 base; unmatched bases: 9. The CDR3 has 19 amino acids. Germline-derived CDR1 and CDR2 are ENHRY and SYGVKD. Here the CDR3 reads CAISESSPGTGASNQPQHF. The CDR3 region has the DNA TGTGCCATCAGTGAGTCCTCTCCCGGGACAGGGGCGAGCAATCAGCCCCAGCATTTT.

The chain recombines TRBV9 with TRBJ1-6, with 7 bases aligning to TRBD1. The CDR3 runs to 15 residues. The junction had 7 bases not matched to a gene; V was cut back by 3 bases and J by 7 bases. Germline CDR1 SGDLS, CDR2 YYNGEE. As DNA, the CDR3 is TGTGCCAGCAGCGGCACCAGGGGGAGGAATTCACCCCTCCACTTT. It codes for CASSGTRGRNSPLHF.

This rearrangement joins TRBV18 to TRBJ2-1; TRBD1 is a possible D gene (5 bases). Trimming shortened V by 6 bases and J by 9 bases, and 15 bases separated the two germline ends. CDR1 KGHSH and CDR2 LQKENI come from the germline V gene. The CDR3 is 13 residues long. The CDR3 reads CASSLLGQGEQFF. CDR3 coding DNA: TGTGCCAGCTCGCTCCTCGGCCAGGGTGAGCAGTTCTTC.

V gene TRBV30 combines with J gene TRBJ1-6; TRBD1 matches 7 bases. The V and J ends lost 7 bases and 12 bases, in that order; junction bases with no gene match: 12. From germline, CDR1 is GTSNPN and CDR2 SVGIG (reference sequence). The CDR3 loop spans 13 amino acids. CDR3 coding DNA: TGTGCCTCCTCCAGGGGGACAGAAGAACCCCTCCACTTT. Protein: CASSRGTEEPLHF.

The V and J genes are TRBV5-1 and TRBJ2-1; D not resolved. The CDR3 loop spans 12 amino acids. Between the trimmed V and J ends, which lost 2 bases and 6 bases, there was a span of 6 bases. Germline V gene data show CDR1 as SGHRS and CDR2 as YFSETQ. The CDR3 is CASSFSVNEQFF. The DNA of the CDR3 is TGCGCCAGCAGCTTCTCGGTCAATGAGCAGTTCTTC.

This chain connects TRBV12-3 or TRBV12-4 to TRBJ2-1; D gene uncertain. The V end lost 5 bases, the J end lost 5 bases, and 4 bases lay between the germline ends. CDR3 length: 11 amino acids. CDR3 DNA sequence: TGTGCCAGCAGTACTCACAATGAGCAGTTCTTC. Residues: CASSTHNEQFF.

The chain uses TRBV5-8 and TRBJ1-3; D ambiguous. This CDR3 contains 16 residues. The germline V and J ends were trimmed by 4 bases and 4 bases, with 18 bases remaining between them. CDR1 SGHTS and CDR2 YDEGEE come from the germline V gene. The CDR3, as DNA: TGTGCCAGCAGCGCCTACGCGGGGAGGATCGGAAACACCATATATTTT. This translates into CASSAYAGRIGNTIYF.

The genes are TRBV9 and TRBJ1-1; 7 positions match TRBD1. V gave up 4 bases and J gave up 6 bases; unmatched junction bases: 9. The CDR3 runs to 14 residues. From germline, CDR1 is SGDLS and CDR2 YYNGEE. CDR3 coding DNA: TGTGCCAGCAGCCGAGAGGGGGCAGGAGCTGAAGCTTTCTTT. It codes for CASSREGAGAEAFF.

V gene TRBV29-1 combines with J gene TRBJ2-5; D gene uncertain. Trimming removed 4 bases from V and 1 base from J, with 10 bases in between. Germline-derived CDR1 and CDR2 are SQVTM and ANQGSEA. The CDR3 is 13 residues long. The CDR3 sequence: CSVAPRIQETQYF. In DNA, the CDR3 is TGCAGCGTTGCCCCCAGGATCCAAGAGACCCAGTACTTC. The full variable domain, completed using reference TRBV29-1 and TRBJ2-5, is SAVISQKPSRDICQRGTSLTIQCQVDSQVTMMFWYRQQPGQSLTLIATANQGSEATYESGFVIDKFPISRPNLTFSTLTVSNMSPEDSSIYLCSVAPRIQETQYFGPGTRLLVL.

J is TRBJ2-1 and V is TRBV3-1 (or the pseudogene TRBV3-2), with 10 bases that match TRBD2. V lost 1 base to trimming and J lost 1 base; unmatched junction nucleotides: 10. Germline V gene data show CDR1 as LGHDT and CDR2 as YNNKEL (reference sequence). The CDR3 is made up of 19 amino acids. The CDR3 protein is CASSQASGGADWSYNEQFF. The CDR3 region has the DNA TGTGCCAGCAGCCAAGCGAGCGGGGGGGCCGATTGGTCCTACAATGAGCAGTTCTTC.

This clone was seen only once. This chain connects TRBV5-5 to TRBJ1-2; D is ambiguous. The CDR3 contains 14 residues. The germline gives CDR1 SGHKS, CDR2 YYEKEE (reference sequence). Trimming cost V 4 bases and J 7 bases, with 17 bases left between them. The CDR3 nucleotides read TGTGCCAGCAGCCCCGGTGGGTCCTGCGGTGGCTACACCTTC. Protein: CASSPGGSCGGYTF.

This clone was seen a handful of times. The rearrangement links TRBV27 to TRBJ2-3; TRBD2 matches 7 bases. Per the germline V gene, CDR1 is MNHEY and CDR2 is SMNVEV (reference sequence). V was clipped by 2 bases and J by 11 bases; unmatched bases: 4. The CDR3 is 12 amino acids. The CDR3 protein is CASSLTGRGQYF. The CDR3 region has the DNA TGTGCCAGCAGTTTAACGGGGAGGGGGCAGTATTTT.

The chain links TRBV27 to TRBJ2-1, with D possibly being TRBD2 (6 bases). Trimming left V 7 bases short and J 6 bases short, with 13 bases between. Germline CDR1 and CDR2: MNHEY and SMNVEV (reference sequence). This CDR3 spans 13 amino acids. DNA for the CDR3: TGTGCCAGCACGTTACTAGCCGGCAATGAGCAGTTCTTC. It is translated as CASTLLAGNEQFF.